What follows are 14 T cell receptor beta chains derived from one specimen sequenced in a study of blood T cell repertoires in COVID-19. Here immunoSEQ multiplex PCR was the method, and the copy in TCRdb shows in-frame clones only, minus some. The table lists roughly 290,000 clones, 80% to 90% of them singletons, with around 4.5% in the top ten. Source material: PBMCs or T cells enriched from blood (not recorded which). The source is a woman in her twenties or thirties who had recovered from COVID-19.

This rearrangement joins TRBV21-1 to TRBJ2-7; TRBD2, the D gene given by the table, was not confirmed from the DNA. TRBV21-1 is noted as a pseudogene. The CDR3 contains 17 residues. CDR3 DNA: TGTGCCAGCAGCAAAGCGCTTTGGTTAGCGCCGTCCTACGAGCAGTACTTC. Its protein is CASSKALWLAPSYEQYF.

V and J are TRBV23-1 and TRBJ1-1; no reliable D call. TRBV23-1 has ORF status, its function being uncertain. CDR3 size: 11 residues. V was pared by 4 bases and J by 11 bases, with 11 bases between. The chain's CDR3 is CASSPPVMAFF. The CDR3 DNA sequence: TGCGCCAGCAGTCCCCCAGTAATGGCTTTCTTT.

V is TRBV19 and J is TRBJ2-6; 7 bases agree with TRBD1. Germline V CDR1 and CDR2: LNHDA, SQIVND (reference sequence). The J segment lost 2 bases and the V segment lost 9 bases, leaving 10 bases of the junction unmatched. This CDR3 has 16 amino acids. CDR3 amino acids: CASSDRATTGANVLTF. The CDR3 region has the DNA TGTGCCAGCTCCGACAGGGCAACCACTGGGGCCAACGTCCTGACTTTC. The full variable domain, in which reference TRBV19 and TRBJ2-6 provide the parts outside the CDR3, is DGGITQSPKYLFRKEGQNVTLSCEQNLNHDAMYWYRQDPGQGLRLIYYSQIVNDFQKGDIAEGYSVSREKKESFPLTVTSAQKNPTAFYLCASSDRATTGANVLTFGAGSRLTVL.

V and J are TRBV6-5 and TRBJ2-5; unclear D gene. The CDR3 length is 13 residues. Trimming pared 5 bases from V and 3 bases from J, leaving 10 bases between. From germline, CDR1 is MNHEY and CDR2 SVGAGI. CDR3 sequence: CASSLRIEETQYF. CDR3 coding DNA: TGTGCCAGCAGTCTTAGAATCGAAGAGACCCAGTACTTC.

The V and J genes are TRBV13 and TRBJ1-1; weak D call: TRBD1 (6 bases). The CDR3 totals 14 residues. Germline CDR1 reads PRHDT; CDR2 reads FYEKMQ (reference sequence). Trimming shortened V by 5 bases and J by 1 base, and 11 bases separated the two germline ends. This chain's CDR3 is CASSHGTKNTEAFF. DNA of the CDR3: TGTGCCAGCAGCCATGGGACAAAGAACACTGAAGCTTTCTTT.

The chain combines TRBV5-5 with TRBJ2-6; TRBD1 matches at 7 bases. Germline V CDR1 and CDR2: SGHKS, YYEKEE (reference sequence). This CDR3 has 19 amino acids. V dropped 0 bases and J dropped 3; count of bases not matched to a gene: 12. In DNA, the CDR3 is TGTGCCAGCAGCTTGGTCCCAGACAGGGAGATATTTGGGGCCAACGTCCTGACTTTC. It encodes CASSLVPDREIFGANVLTF. The whole variable domain, remainder taken from reference TRBV5-5 and TRBJ2-6, is DAGVTQSPTHLIKTRGQQVTLRCSPISGHKSVSWYQQVLGQGPQFIFQYYEKEERGRGNFPDRFSARQFPNYSSELNVNALLLGDSALYLCASSLVPDREIFGANVLTFGAGSRLTVL.

The J gene is TRBJ1-2, the V gene TRBV15; D is unresolved. Germline CDR1 LNHNV, CDR2 YYDKDF (reference sequence). The V and J ends lost 0 bases and 8 bases respectively, with 7 bases between them. CDR3 length: 12 residues. CDR3 region: CATSRDQWGYTF. The CDR3 nucleotides are TGTGCCACCAGCAGAGACCAGTGGGGCTACACCTTC.

The chain couples TRBV2 to TRBJ1-2; D gene unclear. This CDR3 region has 13 residues. Germline lookup yields CDR1 SNHLY and CDR2 FYNNEI. V shed 0 bases and J shed 4 bases, with 6 bases lying between them. CDR3 sequence reads: CASSEAIGYGYTF. The CDR3 DNA follows: TGTGCCAGCAGTGAAGCAATCGGCTATGGCTACACCTTC.

This sequence joins TRBV6-5 and TRBJ1-1; 7 bases align to TRBD1. CDR1 is MNHEY and CDR2 is SVGAGI in the germline V gene. The length of the CDR3 is 14 residues. J gave up 2 bases and V 8 bases, and 8 bases lay outside the gene matches. DNA for the CDR3: TGTGCCAGCTATGCTCGGACAGGCAACACTGAAGCTTTCTTT. It is translated as CASYARTGNTEAFF.

The chain has TRBV11-2 and TRBJ2-7, with D possibly TRBD1 on 5 matching bases. V dropped 5 bases and J dropped 6 bases, with 14 bases sitting between them. CDR1 is SGHAT, CDR2 FQNNGV, per germline. CDR3 length: 13 amino acids. CDR3 region: CASSRTRVGEQYF. The CDR3 DNA sequence: TGTGCCAGCAGCCGGACAAGGGTCGGCGAGCAGTACTTC.

This rearrangement joins TRBV5-1 to TRBJ1-6; tentatively, D is TRBD1 (5 bases). The CDR3 extends over 16 amino acids. CDR1 and CDR2 from the germline V gene are SGHRS and YFSETQ. V lost 0 bases, J lost 7 bases, and 14 bases lay in between. CDR3: CASSLAFGGLNSPLHF. For the CDR3, the DNA is TGCGCCAGCAGCTTGGCCTTTGGGGGGTTGAATTCACCCCTCCACTTT.

The V call is TRBV9, the J call TRBJ2-1; TRBD1 is a possible D gene (5 bases). The V gene lost 3 bases and the J gene lost 7 bases, with 17 bases spanning the gap. The CDR3 is 15 residues long. The germline CDR1 and CDR2 sequences are SGDLS and YYNGEE. DNA for the CDR3: TGTGCCAGCAGCGGTAGCAAGGGGCGTGGTAATGAGCAGTTCTTC. Protein product: CASSGSKGRGNEQFF.

The V call is TRBV4-2, the J call TRBJ2-1; 9 nucleotides agree with TRBD2. The CDR3 contains 18 residues. V was pared by 1 base and J by 5 bases, with 12 bases of the junction left unmatched. Looked up from germline, CDR1 is LGHNA and CDR2 is YNFKEQ. The CDR3 DNA sequence: TGTGCCAGCAGCCAAGGGAGGCTAGCGGGGCTAACCAACAATGAGCAGTTCTTC. Translation: CASSQGRLAGLTNNEQFF.

This clone appeared once. V is TRBV28 and J is TRBJ1-1; the match to TRBD1 covers 7 bases. Germline CDR1 and CDR2: MDHEN and SYDVKM. The trim removed 2 bases at V and 11 bases at J, leaving 8 bases unmatched. The CDR3 sequence is 13 residues long. CDR3 protein: CASSLRGGDRAFF. CDR3 bases: TGTGCCAGCAGTTTACGAGGGGGCGACAGGGCTTTCTTT. Full variable domain (rest looked up from reference TRBV28 and TRBJ1-1): DVKVTQSSRYLVKRTGEKVFLECVQDMDHENMFWYRQDPGLGLRLIYFSYDVKMKEKGDIPEGYSVSREKKERFSLILESASTNQTSMYLCASSLRGGDRAFFGQGTRLTVV.